Detailed here is one T cell receptor (beta chain). Its antigen is still unknown. TCRdb keeps only in-frame clones here, not all; method: immunoSEQ multiplex PCR. The profile shows more than 85,000 clones, roughly nine tenths of them singletons. CDR3 length: 15 residues. With V trimmed by 0 bases and J by 5 bases, 4 bases remained unmatched. Per germline, CDR1 SGDLS and CDR2 YYNGEE. The data belong to a study of cytomegalovirus exposure and HLA in healthy donors. Findings and limits, study-wide: Subsequent analysis of the 100 to 150 validation repertoires found a tendency for first-cohort TCR clusters to co-occur. Despite most TCR sequences being rare, some public TCRs occurred in many donors.

Donors were drawn from the approximately 120-subject validation cohort, separate from the approximately 640-subject first cohort. V usage is TRBV9 and J usage is TRBJ1-4; 7 bases line up with TRBD1. Sequences were obtained from PBMCs. The clonotype comes from a woman aged 18-30 years in good health and CMV-seronegative. The CDR3 spells CASSVGTGQNEKLFF. The CDR3 DNA sequence: TGTGCCAGCAGCGTAGGGACAGGCCAAAATGAAAAACTGTTTTTT.